This entry lists 8 T cell receptor beta chains sequenced from one sample in a study of cytomegalovirus exposure and HLA in healthy donors. It was with 60 Vbeta and 13 Jbeta primers that the PCR ran. Method: immunoSEQ multiplex PCR; TCRdb's copy keeps in-frame clones and lacks some. Here the sample spans tens of thousands of clones, 65% being singletons. The specimen sequenced was PBMCs. The receptors here all came from a boy between 10 and 17 years old in good health and CMV-seropositive.

This clone was recorded only once. Because the CDR3's place on the DNA is in doubt, the DNA is left out and the CDR3 is given as listed by TCRdb. V is TRBV2 and J is TRBJ1-5. Germline values: CDR1 SNHLY, CDR2 FYNNEI. The CDR3 is 16 amino acids long, termini counted. The CDR3 region is CASSEHWGRGTQPQNF.

This clone was picked up a small number of times. V and J are TRBV6-1 and TRBJ1-2; D is uncertain. The germline CDR1 and CDR2 sequences are MNHNS and SASEGT. V lost 6 bases and J lost 3, with 11 bases in between. The CDR3 is 13 amino acids. CDR3 nucleotide sequence: TGTGCCAGCAGCGCTGACTACTACTATGGCTACACCTTC. Amino acids: CASSADYYYGYTF.

The chain carries TRBV5-1 and TRBJ1-4, with a weak D call TRBD1 (5 bases). CDR1 SGHRS and CDR2 YFSETQ come from the germline V gene. With 0 bases removed from V and 4 bases from J, the gap between germline ends came to 7 bases. The CDR3 consists of 14 residues. CDR3 nucleotides: TGCGCCAGCAGCTTGGACAGGATTAATGAAAAACTGTTTTTT. Translation: CASSLDRINEKLFF.

This clone was detected once. This chain connects TRBV15 to TRBJ1-2, with D hard to call. Between the trimmed V and J ends, which lost 0 bases and 2 bases, there was a span of 7 bases. The CDR3 totals 14 residues. The germline CDR1 and CDR2 sequences are LNHNV and YYDKDF (reference sequence). The CDR3 sequence is CATSRDTRNYGYTF. DNA of the CDR3: TGTGCCACCAGCAGAGATACAAGAAACTATGGCTACACCTTC.

This chain links TRBV27 with TRBJ2-6; D remains ambiguous. The V gene's germline CDR1 is MNHEY and CDR2 SMNVEV (reference sequence). The V end lost 1 base, the J end lost 0 bases, and 7 bases lay between the germline ends. The CDR3 has 16 residues. CDR3 in amino acids: CASSLFLSSGANVLTF. The CDR3 DNA follows: TGTGCCAGCAGTTTATTTCTTTCCTCTGGGGCCAACGTCCTGACTTTC.

The gene calls are TRBV29-1 and TRBJ2-3; D gene unclear. The germline V and J ends were trimmed by 6 bases and 2 bases, with 12 bases remaining between them. The CDR3 is made up of 13 amino acids. Germline assignment: CDR1 SQVTM and CDR2 ANQGSEA. CDR3 nucleotide sequence: TGCAGCGTCCAATATGGGCTCACAGATACGCAGTATTTT. It yields the protein CSVQYGLTDTQYF.

The J gene is TRBJ1-1, the V gene TRBV10-1; tentatively, D is TRBD1 (6 bases). The germline V gene has CDR1 WNHNN and CDR2 SYGVQD (reference sequence). The V gene lost 7 bases and the J gene lost 1 base, with 10 bases spanning the gap. The CDR3 extends over 13 amino acids. The CDR3 region is CASKRDTNTEAFF. In nucleotides, the CDR3 is TGCGCCAGCAAGCGGGACACGAACACTGAAGCTTTCTTT.

The chain employs TRBV6-6 and TRBJ2-5; TRBD2 agrees at 14 bases. After removal of 6 bases from V and 5 bases from J, the junction contained 8 bases not matched to a gene. Germline loops: CDR1 MNHNY, CDR2 SVGAGI (reference sequence). This CDR3 is 16 amino acids long. The CDR3 DNA follows: TGTGCCAGCAGCCGTGGGACTAGCGGGAGAGGCGAGACCCAGTACTTC. It is translated as CASSRGTSGRGETQYF.